These 26 T cell receptor beta chains were all obtained from the same sample, sequenced in a study of Graves' ophthalmopathy and Graves' hyperthyroidism. RNA transcripts were the template, and TCR beta CDR3 regions were amplified from them. HTBI primers were used in a first-round RT-PCR, which preceded a second-round multiplex PCR. TCRdb passed the multiplex PCR reads through MiXCR, listing each CDR3 protein once. The table lists 580,000 or so distinct CDR3 sequences, 39% of them singletons. Specimen: peripheral blood or thyroid tissue (not recorded which). The receptors shown here come from an adult man with Graves' hyperthyroidism.

The rearrangement links TRBV2 to TRBJ2-7, with 8 bases matching TRBD1. The CDR3 has 16 amino acids. With 5 bases clipped from V and 2 bases from J, the junction kept 11 bases outside the gene matches. Germline CDR1 SNHLY, CDR2 FYNNEI. The chain's CDR3 is CASSRLADRVTYEQYF. DNA for the CDR3: TGTGCCAGCAGTCGTTTAGCGGACAGGGTAACCTACGAGCAGTACTTC. Looking up the rest from reference TRBV2 and TRBJ2-7 gives the full variable domain: EPEVTQTPSHQVTQMGQEVILRCVPISNHLYFYWYRQILGQKVEFLVSFYNNEISEKSEIFDDQFSVERPDGSNFTLKIRSTKLEDSAMYFCASSRLADRVTYEQYFGPGTRLTVT.

This clonotype was observed many times. V is TRBV15 and J is TRBJ1-2; D uncertain. Trimming cost V 4 bases and J 3 bases, with 9 bases left between them. CDR3 length: 13 residues. Germline CDR1 reads LNHNV; CDR2 reads YYDKDF (reference sequence). CDR3 region: CATSNRGDYGYTF. The CDR3 coding sequence is TGTGCCACCAGCAACCGGGGAGACTATGGCTACACCTTC.

Ten or more counts support this clonotype. The V gene is TRBV2, the J gene TRBJ1-2; 7 nucleotides match TRBD1. The ends lost 8 bases at V and 3 bases at J; junction bases unmatched: 6. The CDR3 extends over 13 amino acids. The germline gives CDR1 SNHLY, CDR2 FYNNEI. Written as DNA, the CDR3 is TGTGCCAGCCGCGAAACAGGGGACTATGGCTACACCTTC. Protein: CASRETGDYGYTF.

J is TRBJ2-7 and V is TRBV29-1; 12 nucleotides agree with TRBD1. The V gene end was trimmed by 4 bases and the J gene end by 6 bases; junction bases not matched to a gene: 4. Looked up from germline, CDR1 is SQVTM and CDR2 is ANQGSEA. The CDR3 has 13 residues. Here the CDR3 reads CSVAGQGASEQYF. The CDR3 nucleotides are TGCAGCGTTGCGGGACAGGGGGCTTCCGAGCAGTACTTC.

The chain employs TRBV30 and TRBJ2-7; 7 positions match TRBD2. Germline lookup yields CDR1 GTSNPN and CDR2 SVGIG (reference sequence). The CDR3 consists of 16 residues. V lost 0 bases, J lost 5 bases, and 13 bases stayed unmatched. CDR3: CAWSVSIGGRINEQYF. For the CDR3, the DNA is TGTGCCTGGAGTGTAAGTATAGGCGGGAGAATAAACGAGCAGTACTTC.

J is TRBJ1-1 and V is TRBV29-1, with no clear D. Trimming left V 8 bases short and J 3 bases short, with 7 bases between. Germline CDR1 is SQVTM and CDR2 is ANQGSEA. The CDR3 is 10 amino acids. CDR3 DNA: TGCAGCTTCTTCGACACTGAAGCTTTCTTT. Its translation is CSFFDTEAFF.

This clonotype was detected many times. The gene calls are TRBV5-5 and TRBJ1-2; 11 bases fit TRBD1. The J segment lost 7 bases and the V segment lost 4 bases, leaving 3 bases of the junction unmatched. Germline V gene sequence: CDR1 SGHKS, CDR2 YYEKEE (reference sequence). This CDR3 comprises 13 residues. The CDR3 region has the DNA TGTGCCAGCAGCGGACAGGGGGCTCCTGGCTACACCTTC. It yields the protein CASSGQGAPGYTF.

This clonotype was detected ten times or more. The rearrangement uses TRBV19 and TRBJ2-7, with a possible D match to TRBD1 (6 bases). The length of the CDR3 is 15 residues. Germline assignment: CDR1 LNHDA and CDR2 SQIVND (reference sequence). Trimming shortened V by 6 bases and J by 4 bases, and 19 bases separated the two germline ends. CDR3 coding DNA: TGTGCCAGTAGGGGGCAGGGGCCCGAAGGATACGAGCAGTACTTC. Protein sequence: CASRGQGPEGYEQYF.

This clonotype came up many times. The chain recombines TRBV29-1 with TRBJ2-7; tentatively, D is TRBD2 (6 bases). This CDR3 has 13 amino acids. Trimming shortened V by 6 bases and J by 3 bases, and 15 bases separated the two germline ends. Germline loops: CDR1 SQVTM, CDR2 ANQGSEA. As DNA, the CDR3 is TGCAGCGTCCGGGGACTTTCGAACTACGAGCAGTACTTC. It codes for CSVRGLSNYEQYF.

The genes are TRBV9 and TRBJ1-5; maybe TRBD1 (5 bases). The CDR3 contains 11 residues. The germline V gene has CDR1 SGDLS and CDR2 YYNGEE. Trimming pared 4 bases from V and 15 bases from J, leaving 14 bases between. CDR3 in amino acids: CASSTTGTPHF. The CDR3 region has the DNA TGTGCCAGCAGCACTACCGGGACCCCGCATTTT.

This clonotype came up many times. The genes are TRBV2 and TRBJ1-5; the D gene is possibly TRBD1 (5 bases). The CDR3 has 15 residues. V was shortened by 3 bases and J by 7 bases, with 16 bases between the two germline ends. CDR1 is SNHLY, CDR2 FYNNEI, per germline. The CDR3 DNA reads as TGTGCCAGCAGTGACGCCCGGGGGATACAACAGCCCCAGCATTTT. Protein: CASSDARGIQQPQHF.

At least ten counts were recorded for this clonotype. The chain uses TRBV12-3 or TRBV12-4 and TRBJ2-5; D might be TRBD2 (5 bases). Trimming shortened V by 4 bases and J by 5 bases, and 14 bases separated the two germline ends. The length of the CDR3 is 14 residues. The CDR3 coding sequence is TGTGCCAGCAGTTCAGATGTAAGAGGGGAGACCCAGTACTTC. This codes for CASSSDVRGETQYF.

This clonotype has a count of ten or more. V usage is TRBV12-3 or TRBV12-4 and J usage is TRBJ1-6; TRBD1 matches 9 bases. V gave up 5 bases and J gave up 5 bases; unmatched junction bases: 7. The CDR3 runs 16 residues. CDR3 nucleotides: TGTGCCAGCAGTCCAGGGACAGGGTCAAATAATTCACCCCTCCACTTT. It encodes CASSPGTGSNNSPLHF.

At least ten counts were recorded for this clonotype. The chain joins TRBV6-1 to TRBJ2-5, with D uncertain. Germline V gives CDR1 MNHNS, CDR2 SASEGT. The CDR3 has 12 amino acids. With 7 bases removed from V and 5 bases from J, the gap between germline ends came to 11 bases. The CDR3 loop is CASTAQRETQYF. In DNA form, the CDR3 reads TGTGCCAGCACGGCGCAACGCGAGACCCAGTACTTC.

The genes are TRBV24-1 and TRBJ1-5, with TRBD1 as a possible D gene (5 bases). This CDR3 contains 15 residues. Per germline, CDR1 KGHDR and CDR2 SFDVKD. V was shortened by 6 bases and J by 6 bases, with 17 bases between the two germline ends. This CDR3 is CATSSNSRVPQPQHF. The CDR3 region has the DNA TGTGCCACCAGTTCAAACTCCAGGGTCCCTCAGCCCCAGCATTTT.

This clonotype was found many times. The V call is TRBV12-5, the J call TRBJ1-5; no reliable D call. CDR1 and CDR2 from the germline V gene are LGHNT and FRNRAP. Trimming shortened V by 5 bases and J by 3 bases, and 11 bases separated the two germline ends. The CDR3 loop spans 14 amino acids. The CDR3 loop is CASGPTHPNQPQHF. The CDR3 nucleotides read TGTGCTAGTGGTCCTACCCATCCCAATCAGCCCCAGCATTTT.

This clonotype was recorded many times. The V call is TRBV20-1, the J call TRBJ2-5; 8 bases are shared with TRBD1. CDR3 size: 13 residues. CDR1 is DFQATT and CDR2 is SNEGSKA in the germline V gene (reference sequence). Trimming at V came to 4 bases and at J to 7 bases, leaving 8 bases not matched to a gene. Here the CDR3 reads CSAMRGQGVTQYF. CDR3 bases: TGCAGTGCTATGCGCGGACAGGGAGTGACCCAGTACTTC.

This clonotype was seen at least ten times. The chain combines TRBV20-1 with TRBJ1-5; D is unclear. The germline gives CDR1 DFQATT, CDR2 SNEGSKA (reference sequence). Trimming took 0 bases from V and 0 from J, leaving 12 bases between them. The CDR3 has 16 residues. The DNA of the CDR3 is TGCAGTGCTAGAGATGAGGCAGCAAATAGCAATCAGCCCCAGCATTTT. Its protein is CSARDEAANSNQPQHF.

V gene TRBV7-6 combines with J gene TRBJ2-7; 14 nucleotides agree with TRBD2. This CDR3 is built from 20 residues. Germline V gives CDR1 SGHVS, CDR2 FNYEAQ. J lost 1 base, V lost 5 bases, and 16 bases had no gene match. CDR3: CASSSRVVGTSGSKSYEQYF. The CDR3 DNA reads TGTGCCAGCAGCAGTCGTGTCGTTGGGACTAGCGGGAGTAAGTCCTACGAGCAGTACTTC.

This clonotype was recorded a few times. This chain joins TRBV24-1 and TRBJ2-2, with TRBD1 matching 8 bases. With 4 bases clipped from V and 5 bases from J, the junction kept 5 bases outside the gene matches. This CDR3 contains 15 residues. Germline CDR1 reads KGHDR; CDR2 reads SFDVKD. The chain's CDR3 is CATSDETGGTGELFF. The CDR3 DNA reads as TGTGCCACCAGTGACGAAACAGGGGGAACCGGGGAGCTGTTTTTT.

This clonotype was recorded many times. The chain recombines TRBV7-9 with TRBJ2-7, with D maybe TRBD1 (6 bases). The CDR3 extends over 16 amino acids. The V end was cut by 1 base, the J end by 0 bases, with 13 bases between. Germline values: CDR1 SEHNR, CDR2 FQNEAQ (reference sequence). This chain's CDR3 is CASSLDNGQYSYEQYF. The CDR3 DNA sequence: TGTGCCAGCAGCTTAGATAATGGACAGTACTCCTACGAGCAGTACTTC.

This clonotype was found a few times. The junction differs from germline at one of its ends, possibly a read error. The rearrangement links TRBV19 to TRBJ2-7; TRBD2 matches at 7 bases. Germline CDR1 is LNHDA and CDR2 is SQIVND (reference sequence). The length of the CDR3 is 16 residues. CDR3 nucleotides: TGTGCCAGTACTATACAACCGGGCGGGAGCTCCTACGAGCAGTACTTC. Protein: CASTIQPGGSSYEQYF.

This clonotype was observed many times. CDR3 residues: CASSLQGRGYTF. The CDR3 nucleotides read TGTGCCAGCAGCTTACAGGGACGCGGCTACACCTTC. The chain uses TRBV7-8 and TRBJ1-2; D is possibly TRBD1 (5 bases). The V end lost 2 bases, the J end lost 8 bases, and 9 bases lay between the germline ends. Germline V gene lookup returns CDR1 SGHVS and CDR2 FQNEAQ. The CDR3 extends over 12 amino acids.

This clonotype was detected ten times or more. The J gene is TRBJ2-7, the V gene TRBV18, with D hard to call. V shed 2 bases and J shed 5 bases, with 10 bases lying between them. CDR1 is KGHSH, CDR2 LQKENI, per germline. The CDR3 sequence is 13 residues long. The CDR3 loop reads CASSPGQLNEQYF. The CDR3 DNA follows: TGTGCCAGCTCACCAGGGCAGTTAAACGAGCAGTACTTC.

A single count supports this clonotype. V and J are TRBV7-4 and TRBJ2-1, with TRBD2 matching over 12 bases. Germline CDR1 SGHVT, CDR2 SQSDAQ. Trimming removed 10 bases from V and 6 bases from J; junction bases left unmatched: 4. The CDR3 totals 13 residues. CDR3 region: CAIPTSGGNEQFF. The CDR3 DNA reads as TGTGCCATTCCGACTAGCGGGGGCAATGAGCAGTTCTTC.

About this clonotype: Compared with germline, one end of the junction differs, possibly owing to a read error. V gene TRBV25-1 combines with J gene TRBJ2-6; no definite D call. Per the germline V gene, CDR1 is MGHDK and CDR2 is SYGVNS. There are 11 residues in the CDR3. The CDR3 DNA is TGTGCCAGCAGCCTCCCAACGCCAGAAGCTTTC. It encodes CASSLPTPEAF. Full variable domain (missing parts from reference TRBV25-1 and TRBJ2-6): EADIYQTPRYLVIGTGKKITLECSQTMGHDKMYWYQQDPGMELHLIHYSYGVNSTEKGDLSSESTVSRIRTEHFPLTLESARPSHTSQYLCASSLPTPEAFGAGSRLTVL.